A single sample gave rise to the 10 T cell receptor beta chains below, sequenced in a study of T cell responses to AZD1222 COVID-19 vaccine. The method was immunoSEQ multiplex PCR; TCRdb's version includes in-frame clones alone and lacks a portion of them. This sample has 100,000 or so clones, with about 85% found just once. This specimen was peripheral blood, taken 28 days after the second AZD1222 dose. The receptors stem from an adult who received the AZD1222 COVID-19 vaccine.

The chain links TRBV3-1 (or the pseudogene TRBV3-2) to TRBJ2-3; 12 bases match TRBD2. J gave up 6 bases and V 5 bases, and 6 bases lay outside the gene matches. CDR1 is LGHDT and CDR2 is YNNKEL in the germline V gene (reference sequence). This CDR3 region has 15 residues. The CDR3 DNA follows: TGTGCCAGCAGCTTCGGACTAGCGGGAACTGATACGCAGTATTTT. Translated: CASSFGLAGTDTQYF.

The chain combines TRBV3-1 (or the pseudogene TRBV3-2) with TRBJ2-7, with 9 nucleotides matching TRBD1. Trimming took 1 base from V and 6 from J; bases not matched to a gene: 13. Germline V gene data show CDR1 as LGHDT and CDR2 as YNNKEL (reference sequence). The CDR3 sequence is 17 residues long. Here the CDR3 DNA reads TGTGCCAGCAGCCAAGCCATCAGACAGGGGGTTAGTTTCGAGCAGTACTTC. It is translated as CASSQAIRQGVSFEQYF.

The CDR3 reads CASSLTDLSNQPQHF. CDR3 nucleotides: TGTGCCAGCAGTCTCACTGACTTAAGCAATCAGCCCCAGCATTTT. The V call is TRBV28, the J call TRBJ1-5; no clear D gene. This CDR3 is 15 amino acids long. Trimming cost V 5 bases and J 1 base, with 12 bases left between them. Germline values: CDR1 MDHEN, CDR2 SYDVKM.

This clone was seen only once. The V and J genes are TRBV7-2 and TRBJ2-2; unclear D gene. Trimming stripped 5 bases from V and 0 bases from J, with 7 bases between. Per the germline V gene, CDR1 is SGHTA and CDR2 is FQGNSA. The CDR3 contains 14 residues. For the CDR3, the DNA is TGTGCCAGCAGCCAAGGACCGAACACCGGGGAGCTGTTTTTT. Translation: CASSQGPNTGELFF.

The chain links TRBV12-3 or TRBV12-4 to TRBJ1-1; D is ambiguous. This CDR3 comprises 12 residues. Trimming cost V 5 bases and J 3 bases, with 7 bases left between them. CDR3 loop: CASSVGDTEAFF. The CDR3 nucleotides read TGTGCCAGCAGTGTCGGGGACACTGAAGCTTTCTTT.

The rearrangement links TRBV2 to TRBJ2-2; 8 bases agree with TRBD1. J was trimmed by 6 bases and V by 1 base; bases with no gene match: 1. This CDR3 contains 14 residues. Looked up from germline, CDR1 is SNHLY and CDR2 is FYNNEI. This CDR3 is CASSEGTGSGELFF. In nucleotides, the CDR3 is TGTGCCAGCAGTGAAGGGACAGGGTCCGGGGAGCTGTTTTTT.

V gene TRBV7-9 combines with J gene TRBJ2-5, with 12 bases matching TRBD2. The CDR3 length is 16 residues. Germline V gene lookup returns CDR1 SEHNR and CDR2 FQNEAQ (reference sequence). The ends lost 4 bases at V and 2 bases at J; junction bases unmatched: 5. The CDR3 bases are TGTGCCAGCAGCTACGGGACTAGCGGGTCTCAAGAGACCCAGTACTTC. It specifies CASSYGTSGSQETQYF. Together with reference TRBV7-9 and TRBJ2-5, the CDR3 gives the full variable domain: DTGVSQNPRHKITKRGQNVTFRCDPISEHNRLYWYRQTLGQGPEFLTYFQNEAQLEKSRLLSDRFSAERPKGSFSTLEIQRTEQGDSAMYLCASSYGTSGSQETQYFGPGTRLLVL.

The rearrangement links TRBV18 to TRBJ2-7; no firm D call. V shed 4 bases and J shed 5 bases, with 6 bases lying between them. The length of the CDR3 is 11 residues. Germline CDR1 and CDR2: KGHSH and LQKENI. CDR3: CASSLDHEQYF. The CDR3 region has the DNA TGTGCCAGCTCACTCGACCACGAGCAGTACTTC.

This clone occurred once. V usage is TRBV29-1 and J usage is TRBJ2-3; possibly TRBD2 for D (6 bases). The CDR3 spans 15 residues. CDR1 and CDR2 (germline): SQVTM, ANQGSEA. Trimming took off 4 bases at V and 8 bases at J, with 22 bases between the two ends. The CDR3 DNA sequence: TGCAGCGTTGGCGGGCTGGAAGCTGGGGGAGGTACGCAGTATTTT. Its translation: CSVGGLEAGGGTQYF.

The V gene is TRBV19, the J gene TRBJ1-6; D gene ambiguous. Germline loops: CDR1 LNHDA, CDR2 SQIVND (reference sequence). There are 14 residues in the CDR3. The ends were cut back, 6 bases at V and 7 bases at J, with 13 bases in the middle. The CDR3 nucleotides read TGTGCCAGTAGCTGGAGATCACCCAATTCACCCCTCCACTTT. As protein: CASSWRSPNSPLHF.